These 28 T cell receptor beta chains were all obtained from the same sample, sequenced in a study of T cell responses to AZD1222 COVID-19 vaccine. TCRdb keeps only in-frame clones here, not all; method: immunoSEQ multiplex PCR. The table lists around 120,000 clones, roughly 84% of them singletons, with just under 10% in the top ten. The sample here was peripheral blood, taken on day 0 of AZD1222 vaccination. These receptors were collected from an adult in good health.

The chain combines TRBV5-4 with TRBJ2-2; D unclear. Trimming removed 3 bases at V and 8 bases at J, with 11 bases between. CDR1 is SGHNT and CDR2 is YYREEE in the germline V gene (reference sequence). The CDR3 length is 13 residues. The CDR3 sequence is CASSSTLGGELFF. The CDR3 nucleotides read TGTGCCAGCAGCTCGACACTGGGGGGGGAGCTGTTTTTT.

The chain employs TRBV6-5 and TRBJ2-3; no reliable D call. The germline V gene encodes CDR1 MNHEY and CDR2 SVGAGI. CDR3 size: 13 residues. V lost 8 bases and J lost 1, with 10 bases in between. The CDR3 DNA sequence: TGTGCCAGCGAGCTCCCGGGCACAGATACGCAGTATTTT. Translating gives CASELPGTDTQYF.

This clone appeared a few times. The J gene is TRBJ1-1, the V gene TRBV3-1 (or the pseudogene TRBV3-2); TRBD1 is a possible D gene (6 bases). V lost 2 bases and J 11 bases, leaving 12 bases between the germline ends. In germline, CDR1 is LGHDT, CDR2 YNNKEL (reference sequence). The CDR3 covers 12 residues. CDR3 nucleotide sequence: TGTGCCAGCAGCCAATCACAGAGGGGGGCTTTCTTT. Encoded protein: CASSQSQRGAFF.

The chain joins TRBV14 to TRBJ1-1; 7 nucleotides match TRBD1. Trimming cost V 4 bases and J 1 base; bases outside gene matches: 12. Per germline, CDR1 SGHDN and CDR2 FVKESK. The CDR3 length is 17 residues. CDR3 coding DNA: TGTGCCAGCAGCCGTTCCCGGGACAGTTCATCGAACACTGAAGCTTTCTTT. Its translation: CASSRSRDSSSNTEAFF.

In nucleotides, the CDR3 is TGTGCCAGCAGTCCACCCCCGACCTACGAGCAGTACTTC. Its translation is CASSPPPTYEQYF. The chain carries TRBV28 and TRBJ2-7; D uncertain. The ends were cut back, 5 bases at V and 2 bases at J, with 10 bases in the middle. Germline V gives CDR1 MDHEN, CDR2 SYDVKM. The CDR3 is 13 amino acids. Combining the CDR3 with reference TRBV28 and TRBJ2-7 gives the whole variable domain DVKVTQSSRYLVKRTGEKVFLECVQDMDHENMFWYRQDPGLGLRLIYFSYDVKMKEKGDIPEGYSVSREKKERFSLILESASTNQTSMYLCASSPPPTYEQYFGPGTRLTVT.

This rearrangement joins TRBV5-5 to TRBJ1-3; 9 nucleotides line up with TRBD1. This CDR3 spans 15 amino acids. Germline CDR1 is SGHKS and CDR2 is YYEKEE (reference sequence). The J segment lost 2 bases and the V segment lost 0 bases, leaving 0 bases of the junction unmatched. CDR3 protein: CASSLGQGAGNTIYF. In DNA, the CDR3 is TGTGCCAGCAGCTTGGGACAGGGGGCTGGAAACACCATATATTTT.

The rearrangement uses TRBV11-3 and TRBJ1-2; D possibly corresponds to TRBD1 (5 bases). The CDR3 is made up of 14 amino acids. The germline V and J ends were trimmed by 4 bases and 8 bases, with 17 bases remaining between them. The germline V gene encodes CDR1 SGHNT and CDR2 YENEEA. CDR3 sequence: CASSSGTDRLGYTF. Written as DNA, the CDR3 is TGTGCCAGCAGCTCCGGGACTGACCGACTGGGCTACACCTTC.

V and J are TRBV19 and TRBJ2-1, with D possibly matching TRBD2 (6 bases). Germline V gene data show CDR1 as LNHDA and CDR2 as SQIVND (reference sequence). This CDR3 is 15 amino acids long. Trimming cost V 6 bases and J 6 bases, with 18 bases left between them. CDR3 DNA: TGTGCCAGTAGCAAATGGAGGGTGGCGGTCAATGAGCAGTTCTTC. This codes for CASSKWRVAVNEQFF.

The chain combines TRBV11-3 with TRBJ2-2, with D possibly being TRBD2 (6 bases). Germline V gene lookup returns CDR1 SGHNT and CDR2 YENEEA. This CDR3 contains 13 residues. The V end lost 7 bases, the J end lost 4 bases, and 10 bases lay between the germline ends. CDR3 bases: TGTGCCAGCAAACAGACTAGCACCGGGGAGCTGTTTTTT. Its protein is CASKQTSTGELFF.

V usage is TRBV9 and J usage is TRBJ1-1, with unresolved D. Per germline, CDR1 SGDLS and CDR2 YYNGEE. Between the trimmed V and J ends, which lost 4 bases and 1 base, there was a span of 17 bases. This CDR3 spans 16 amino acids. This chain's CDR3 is CASSPPKVEGNTEAFF. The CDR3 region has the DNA TGTGCCAGCAGCCCCCCCAAGGTAGAGGGGAACACTGAAGCTTTCTTT.

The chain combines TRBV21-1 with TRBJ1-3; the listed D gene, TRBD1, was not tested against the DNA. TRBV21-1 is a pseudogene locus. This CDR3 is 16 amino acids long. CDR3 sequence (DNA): TGTGCCAGCAGCAAGGAGGACAGGGGGCGAGAGGGCACCACATATTTT. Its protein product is CASSKEDRGREGTTYF.

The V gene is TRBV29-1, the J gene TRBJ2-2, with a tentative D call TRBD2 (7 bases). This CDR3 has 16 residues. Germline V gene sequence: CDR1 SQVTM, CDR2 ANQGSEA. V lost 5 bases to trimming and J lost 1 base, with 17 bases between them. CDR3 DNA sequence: TGCAGCGTTCTGGGGGGGGCCTCGAGGAACACCGGGGAGCTGTTTTTT. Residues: CSVLGGASRNTGELFF.

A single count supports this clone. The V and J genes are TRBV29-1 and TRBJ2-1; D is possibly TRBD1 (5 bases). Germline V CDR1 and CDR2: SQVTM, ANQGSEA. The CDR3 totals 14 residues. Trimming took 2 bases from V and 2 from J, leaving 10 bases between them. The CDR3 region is CSVELTDAYNEQFF. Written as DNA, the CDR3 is TGCAGCGTTGAACTGACAGACGCCTACAATGAGCAGTTCTTC.

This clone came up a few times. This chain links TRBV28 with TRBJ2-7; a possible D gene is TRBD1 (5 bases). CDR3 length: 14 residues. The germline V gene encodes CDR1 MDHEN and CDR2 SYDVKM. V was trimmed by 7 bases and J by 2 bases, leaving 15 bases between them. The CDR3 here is CASTGPREPYEQYF. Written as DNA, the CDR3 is TGTGCCAGCACCGGCCCCAGGGAACCCTACGAGCAGTACTTC.

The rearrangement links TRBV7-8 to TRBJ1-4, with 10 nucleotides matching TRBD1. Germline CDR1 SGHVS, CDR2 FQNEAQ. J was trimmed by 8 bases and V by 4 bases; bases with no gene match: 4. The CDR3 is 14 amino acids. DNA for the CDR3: TGTGCCAGCAGCTCCGGGACAGGGGACGAAAAACTGTTTTTT. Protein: CASSSGTGDEKLFF.

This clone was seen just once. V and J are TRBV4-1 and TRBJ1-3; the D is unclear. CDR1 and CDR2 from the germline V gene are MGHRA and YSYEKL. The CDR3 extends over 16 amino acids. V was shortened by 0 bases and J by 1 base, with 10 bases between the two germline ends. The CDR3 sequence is CASSQDWSLSGNTIYF. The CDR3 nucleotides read TGCGCCAGCAGCCAAGATTGGAGCCTTTCTGGAAACACCATATATTTT.

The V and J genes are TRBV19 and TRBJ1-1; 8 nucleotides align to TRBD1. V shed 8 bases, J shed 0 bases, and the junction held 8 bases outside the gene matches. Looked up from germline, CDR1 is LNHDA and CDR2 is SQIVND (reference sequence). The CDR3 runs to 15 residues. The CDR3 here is CASLDGTGVNTEAFF. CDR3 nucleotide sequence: TGTGCCAGTCTCGATGGGACAGGAGTGAACACTGAAGCTTTCTTT.

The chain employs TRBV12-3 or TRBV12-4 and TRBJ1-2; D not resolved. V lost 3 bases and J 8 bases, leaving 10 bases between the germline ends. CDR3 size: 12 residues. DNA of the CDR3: TGTGCCAGCAGTTTGGGAGGGATCGGCTACACCTTC. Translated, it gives CASSLGGIGYTF.

CDR3 coding DNA: TGCGCCAGCAGCCTTGGACGGACGAGCTCCTACGAGCAGTACTTC. Translated, it gives CASSLGRTSSYEQYF. The chain links TRBV4-3 to TRBJ2-7; unclear D gene. CDR1 and CDR2 (germline): LGHNA, YSLEER. The CDR3 has 15 amino acids. V lost 4 bases to trimming and J lost 0 bases, with 13 bases between them.

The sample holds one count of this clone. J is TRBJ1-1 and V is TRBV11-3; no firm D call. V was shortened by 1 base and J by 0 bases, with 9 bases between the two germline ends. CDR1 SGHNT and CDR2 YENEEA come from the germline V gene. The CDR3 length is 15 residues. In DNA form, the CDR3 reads TGTGCCAGCAGCTTAGCTGCAGTCTTGAACACTGAAGCTTTCTTT. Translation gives CASSLAAVLNTEAFF.

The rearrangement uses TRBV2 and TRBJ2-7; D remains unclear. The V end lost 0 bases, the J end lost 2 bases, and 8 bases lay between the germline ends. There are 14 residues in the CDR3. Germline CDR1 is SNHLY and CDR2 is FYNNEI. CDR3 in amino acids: CASSEAPPAYEQYF. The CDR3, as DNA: TGTGCCAGCAGTGAAGCGCCTCCGGCCTACGAGCAGTACTTC.

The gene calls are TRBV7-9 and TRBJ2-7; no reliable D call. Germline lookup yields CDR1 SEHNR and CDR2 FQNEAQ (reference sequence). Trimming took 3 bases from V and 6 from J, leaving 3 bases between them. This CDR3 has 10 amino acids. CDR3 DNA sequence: TGTGCCAGCAGCTTCGCCGAGCAGTACTTC. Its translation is CASSFAEQYF.

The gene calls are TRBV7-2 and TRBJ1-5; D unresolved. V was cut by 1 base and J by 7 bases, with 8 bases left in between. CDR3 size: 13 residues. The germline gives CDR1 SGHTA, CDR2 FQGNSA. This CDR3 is CASSLEGRQPQHF. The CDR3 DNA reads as TGTGCCAGCAGCTTAGAGGGTCGACAGCCCCAGCATTTT. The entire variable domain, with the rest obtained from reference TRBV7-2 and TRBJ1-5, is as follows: GAGVSQSPSNKVTEKGKDVELRCDPISGHTALYWYRQSLGQGLEFLIYFQGNSAPDKSGLPSDRFSAERTGGSVSTLTIQRTQQEDSAVYLCASSLEGRQPQHFGDGTRLSIL.

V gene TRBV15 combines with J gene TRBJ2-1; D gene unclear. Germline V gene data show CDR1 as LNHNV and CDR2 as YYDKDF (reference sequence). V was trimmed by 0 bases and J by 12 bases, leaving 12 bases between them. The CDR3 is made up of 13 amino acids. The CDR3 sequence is CATSRDVGSRQFF. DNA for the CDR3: TGTGCCACCAGCAGAGATGTGGGGTCCCGGCAGTTCTTC. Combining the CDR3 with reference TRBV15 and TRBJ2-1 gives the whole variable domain DAMVIQNPRYQVTQFGKPVTLSCSQTLNHNVMYWYQQKSSQAPKLLFHYYDKDFNNEADTPDNFQSRRPNTSFCFLDIRSPGLGDTAMYLCATSRDVGSRQFFGPGTRLTVL.

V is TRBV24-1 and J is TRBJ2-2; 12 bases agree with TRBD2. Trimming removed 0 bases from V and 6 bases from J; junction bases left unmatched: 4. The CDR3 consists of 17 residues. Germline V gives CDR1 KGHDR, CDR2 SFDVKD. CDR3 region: CATSDLSPSGRAGELFF. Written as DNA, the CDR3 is TGTGCCACCAGTGATTTGTCTCCTAGCGGGAGGGCCGGGGAGCTGTTTTTT.

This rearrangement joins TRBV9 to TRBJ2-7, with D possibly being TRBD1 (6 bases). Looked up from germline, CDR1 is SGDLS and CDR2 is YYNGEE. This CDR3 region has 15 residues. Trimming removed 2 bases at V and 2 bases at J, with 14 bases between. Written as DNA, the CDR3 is TGTGCCAGCAGCGTCGACGACAGGCCTACCTACGAGCAGTACTTC. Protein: CASSVDDRPTYEQYF.

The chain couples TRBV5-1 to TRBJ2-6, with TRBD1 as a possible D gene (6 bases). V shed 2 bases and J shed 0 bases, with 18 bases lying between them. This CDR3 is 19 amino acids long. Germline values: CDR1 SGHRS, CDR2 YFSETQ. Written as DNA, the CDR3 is TGCGCCAGCAGCTTTCAGAACAGGGCCCCCGCCTCTGGGGCCAACGTCCTGACTTTC. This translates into CASSFQNRAPASGANVLTF.

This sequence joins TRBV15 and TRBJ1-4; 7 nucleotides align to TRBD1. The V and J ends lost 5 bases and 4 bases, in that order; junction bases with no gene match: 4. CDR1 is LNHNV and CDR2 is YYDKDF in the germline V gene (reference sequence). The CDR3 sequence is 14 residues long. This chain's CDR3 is CATSFAGGNEKLFF. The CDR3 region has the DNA TGTGCCACCAGCTTCGCAGGGGGTAATGAAAAACTGTTTTTT.